The 13 T cell receptor beta chains below were found in one sample sequenced in a study of blood T cell repertoires in COVID-19. TCRdb's table, derived via immunoSEQ multiplex PCR, lists solely in-frame clones and lacks some. The repertoire holds just under 20,000 clones, with approximately 93% as singletons. The specimen sequenced was peripheral blood. These receptors were taken from a woman in her forties or fifties with active COVID-19.

J is TRBJ1-1 and V is TRBV30, with 7 bases identical to TRBD1. CDR3 size: 13 residues. From germline, CDR1 is GTSNPN and CDR2 SVGIG (reference sequence). The V segment lost 5 bases and the J segment 3 bases; nucleotides outside the gene matches: 6. The DNA of the CDR3 is TGTGCCTGGGGGCCAGGGGGTGACACTGAAGCTTTCTTT. The encoded protein is CAWGPGGDTEAFF.

This rearrangement joins TRBV5-1 to TRBJ2-1; 12 bases fit TRBD2. With 4 bases clipped from V and 9 bases from J, the junction kept 8 bases outside the gene matches. The CDR3 consists of 15 residues. Germline lookup yields CDR1 SGHRS and CDR2 YFSETQ. CDR3 nucleotides: TGCGCCAGCAGCGCGGAACTAGCGGGAGGAGGTGAGCAGTTCTTC. Protein: CASSAELAGGGEQFF. The variable domain in full, completed from reference TRBV5-1 and TRBJ2-1, reads KAGVTQTPRYLIKTRGQQVTLSCSPISGHRSVSWYQQTPGQGLQFLFEYFSETQRNKGNFPGRFSGRQFSNSRSEMNVSTLELGDSALYLCASSAELAGGGEQFFGPGTRLTVL.

This rearrangement joins TRBV4-1 to TRBJ2-3; perhaps TRBD2 as D (6 bases). V lost 2 bases, J lost 2 bases, and 14 bases lay in between. Germline CDR1 and CDR2: MGHRA and YSYEKL. The CDR3 totals 16 residues. The CDR3 DNA reads TGCGCCAGCAGCCAATTAGCGGAGGGTCTCACAGATACGCAGTATTTT. Translated: CASSQLAEGLTDTQYF.

V usage is TRBV7-9 and J usage is TRBJ1-2, with TRBD1 matching 9 bases. V lost 4 bases to trimming and J lost 3 bases; unmatched junction nucleotides: 6. The V gene's germline CDR1 is SEHNR and CDR2 FQNEAQ (reference sequence). The CDR3 runs 15 residues. CDR3 sequence: CASSSTGGADYGYTF. The CDR3 DNA sequence: TGTGCCAGCAGCTCAACAGGGGGCGCGGACTATGGCTACACCTTC. The full variable domain, with the rest looked up from reference TRBV7-9 and TRBJ1-2, is DTGVSQNPRHKITKRGQNVTFRCDPISEHNRLYWYRQTLGQGPEFLTYFQNEAQLEKSRLLSDRFSAERPKGSFSTLEIQRTEQGDSAMYLCASSSTGGADYGYTFGSGTRLTVV.

The V call is TRBV24-1, the J call TRBJ2-5; 11 bases line up with TRBD2. Germline V gene lookup returns CDR1 KGHDR and CDR2 SFDVKD. The trim removed 5 bases at V and 2 bases at J, leaving 3 bases unmatched. This CDR3 is 15 amino acids long. The CDR3 sequence is CATSALAGGQETQYF. CDR3 nucleotide sequence: TGTGCCACCAGTGCTCTAGCGGGAGGTCAAGAGACCCAGTACTTC.

The chain combines TRBV19 with TRBJ1-4; D unclear. With 7 bases removed from V and 6 bases from J, the gap between germline ends came to 12 bases. CDR3 size: 13 residues. Germline-derived CDR1 and CDR2 are LNHDA and SQIVND (reference sequence). CDR3 bases: TGTGCCAGTAAGAAACGCAGCGATGAAAAACTGTTTTTT. It specifies CASKKRSDEKLFF. Together with reference TRBV19 and TRBJ1-4, the CDR3 gives the full variable domain: DGGITQSPKYLFRKEGQNVTLSCEQNLNHDAMYWYRQDPGQGLRLIYYSQIVNDFQKGDIAEGYSVSREKKESFPLTVTSAQKNPTAFYLCASKKRSDEKLFFGSGTQLSVL.

The chain couples TRBV5-1 to TRBJ1-2; TRBD1 agrees at 7 bases. Trimming cost V 0 bases and J 0 bases; bases outside gene matches: 8. Germline CDR1 SGHRS, CDR2 YFSETQ. This CDR3 region has 17 residues. The CDR3 reads CASSLEGQSFTNYGYTF. For the CDR3, the DNA is TGCGCCAGCAGCTTGGAGGGACAGTCCTTTACTAACTATGGCTACACCTTC.

This clone showed up just once. The chain recombines TRBV19 with TRBJ2-2; TRBD2 agrees at 11 bases. Germline V gene sequence: CDR1 LNHDA, CDR2 SQIVND (reference sequence). This CDR3 has 16 residues. V lost 4 bases to trimming and J lost 6 bases; unmatched junction nucleotides: 7. The CDR3 DNA follows: TGTGCCAGTAGTAGTAGCGGGAGGGCCGGGGCCGGGGAGCTGTTTTTT. Amino acid sequence: CASSSSGRAGAGELFF.

V usage is TRBV19 and J usage is TRBJ1-1; 9 bases align to TRBD1. The J segment lost 1 base and the V segment lost 5 bases, leaving 5 bases of the junction unmatched. Germline V CDR1 and CDR2: LNHDA, SQIVND (reference sequence). This CDR3 is built from 15 residues. CDR3: CASSLGDRANTEAFF. DNA for the CDR3: TGTGCCAGTAGTTTAGGGGACAGGGCGAACACTGAAGCTTTCTTT.

The rearrangement links TRBV3-1 (or the pseudogene TRBV3-2) to TRBJ2-1; D is undetermined. This CDR3 spans 15 amino acids. The V and J ends lost 0 bases and 6 bases respectively, with 12 bases between them. Per the germline V gene, CDR1 is LGHDT and CDR2 is YNNKEL (reference sequence). The CDR3 nucleotides read TGTGCCAGCAGCCAAGATGTCCTAGTTGGCAATGAGCAGTTCTTC. This sequence encodes CASSQDVLVGNEQFF.

The chain uses TRBV7-3 and TRBJ2-3, with TRBD1 as a possible D gene (6 bases). CDR1 is SGHTA, CDR2 FQGTGA, per germline. CDR3 length: 14 amino acids. V lost 1 base and J lost 5, with 10 bases in between. Here the CDR3 reads CASSLNGQQDTQYF. CDR3 nucleotides: TGTGCCAGCAGCTTAAATGGACAGCAAGATACGCAGTATTTT. The whole variable domain, filled in from reference TRBV7-3 and TRBJ2-3, reads GAGVSQTPSNKVTEKGKYVELRCDPISGHTALYWYRQSLGQGPEFLIYFQGTGAADDSGLPNDRFFAVRPEGSVSTLKIQRTERGDSAVYLCASSLNGQQDTQYFGPGTRLTVL.

The chain employs TRBV21-1 and TRBJ2-4; the listed D gene, TRBD1, was not tested against the DNA. TRBV21-1 is deemed a pseudogene. This CDR3 is built from 20 residues. In DNA, the CDR3 is TGTGCCAGCAGCAAAGGTTTGACAGGGGGCAAGGGAGGGGCCAAAAACATTCAGTACTTC. Its protein product is CASSKGLTGGKGGAKNIQYF.

V gene TRBV28 combines with J gene TRBJ1-5; 7 bases align to TRBD1. The CDR3 has 14 amino acids. Looked up from germline, CDR1 is MDHEN and CDR2 is SYDVKM. V gave up 4 bases and J gave up 7 bases; unmatched junction bases: 7. The CDR3 region is CASSSPGGSQPQHF. In DNA form, the CDR3 reads TGTGCCAGCAGTTCCCCAGGGGGTTCCCAGCCCCAGCATTTT. Full variable domain (remainder filled in from reference TRBV28 and TRBJ1-5): DVKVTQSSRYLVKRTGEKVFLECVQDMDHENMFWYRQDPGLGLRLIYFSYDVKMKEKGDIPEGYSVSREKKERFSLILESASTNQTSMYLCASSSPGGSQPQHFGDGTRLSIL.